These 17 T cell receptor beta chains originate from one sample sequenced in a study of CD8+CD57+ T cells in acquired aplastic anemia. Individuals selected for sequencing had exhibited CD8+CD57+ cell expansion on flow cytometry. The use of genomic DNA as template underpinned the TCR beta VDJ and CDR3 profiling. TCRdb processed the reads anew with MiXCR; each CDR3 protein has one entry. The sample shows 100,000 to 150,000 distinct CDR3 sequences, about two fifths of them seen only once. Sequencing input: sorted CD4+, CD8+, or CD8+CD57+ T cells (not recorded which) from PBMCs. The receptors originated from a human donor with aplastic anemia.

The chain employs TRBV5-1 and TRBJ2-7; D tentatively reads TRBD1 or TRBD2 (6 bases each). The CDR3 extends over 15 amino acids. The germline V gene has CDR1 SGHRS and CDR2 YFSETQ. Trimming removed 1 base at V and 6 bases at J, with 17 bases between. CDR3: CASSLQVGGNGEQYF. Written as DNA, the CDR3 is TGCGCCAGCAGCTTGCAGGTAGGGGGGAATGGCGAGCAGTACTTC.

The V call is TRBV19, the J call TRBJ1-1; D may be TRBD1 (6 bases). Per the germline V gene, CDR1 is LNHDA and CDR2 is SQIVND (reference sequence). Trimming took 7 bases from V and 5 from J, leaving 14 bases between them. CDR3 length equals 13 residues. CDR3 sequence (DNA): TGTGCCAGTACCAGGGGTAGACGAACTGAAGCTTTCTTT. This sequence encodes CASTRGRRTEAFF.

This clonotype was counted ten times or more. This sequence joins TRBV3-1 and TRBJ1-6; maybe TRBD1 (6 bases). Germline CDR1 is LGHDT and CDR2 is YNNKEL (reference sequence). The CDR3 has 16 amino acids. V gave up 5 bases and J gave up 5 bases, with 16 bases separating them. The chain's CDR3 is CASSSAGGQNNSPLHF. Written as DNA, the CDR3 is TGTGCCAGCAGCTCCGCCGGAGGACAGAATAATTCACCCCTCCACTTT.

Here the CDR3 reads CASSFRTDYEQYF. The CDR3 DNA sequence: TGTGCCAGCAGCTTTAGGACAGACTACGAGCAGTACTTC. The chain uses TRBV7-9 and TRBJ2-7; a weak D match, TRBD1 (6 bases). CDR3 length equals 13 residues. Germline CDR1 reads SEHNR; CDR2 reads FQNEAQ (reference sequence). V shed 3 bases and J shed 3 bases, with 9 bases lying between them.

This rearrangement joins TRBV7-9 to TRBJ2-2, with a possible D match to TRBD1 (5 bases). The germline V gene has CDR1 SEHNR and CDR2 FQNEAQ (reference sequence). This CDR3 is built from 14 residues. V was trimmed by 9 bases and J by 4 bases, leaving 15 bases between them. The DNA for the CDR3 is TGTGCCAGGGAACACAGGCTCGGCACCGGGGAGCTGTTTTTT. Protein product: CAREHRLGTGELFF.

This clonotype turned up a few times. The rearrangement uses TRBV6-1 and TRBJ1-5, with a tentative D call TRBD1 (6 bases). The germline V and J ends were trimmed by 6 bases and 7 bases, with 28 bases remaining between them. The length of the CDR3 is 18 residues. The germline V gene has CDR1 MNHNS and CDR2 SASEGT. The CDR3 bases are TGTGCCAGCAGCCATATTTCCCTCCGGCAGGGGCCGGGGCAGCCCCAGCATTTT. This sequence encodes CASSHISLRQGPGQPQHF.

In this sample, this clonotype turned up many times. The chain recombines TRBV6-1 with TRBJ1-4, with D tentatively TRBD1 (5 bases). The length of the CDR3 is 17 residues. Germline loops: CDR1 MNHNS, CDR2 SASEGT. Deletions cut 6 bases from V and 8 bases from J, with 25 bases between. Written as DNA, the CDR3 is TGTGCCAGCAGGCACGGGGGGACGATCACCCGCCTGGAAAAACTGTTTTTT. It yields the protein CASRHGGTITRLEKLFF.

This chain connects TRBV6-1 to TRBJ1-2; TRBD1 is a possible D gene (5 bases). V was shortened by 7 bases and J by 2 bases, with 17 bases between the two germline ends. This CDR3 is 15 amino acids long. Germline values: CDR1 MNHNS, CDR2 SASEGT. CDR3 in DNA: TGTGCCAGCAACCCCGACAGACGCTCAAACTATGGCTACACCTTC. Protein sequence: CASNPDRRSNYGYTF.

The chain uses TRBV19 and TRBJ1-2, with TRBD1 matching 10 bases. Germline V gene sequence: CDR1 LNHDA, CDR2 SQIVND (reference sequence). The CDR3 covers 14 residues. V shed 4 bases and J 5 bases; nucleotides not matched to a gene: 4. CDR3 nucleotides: TGTGCCAGTAGTACCCGGACAGGGGGGTATGGCTACACCTTC. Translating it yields CASSTRTGGYGYTF.

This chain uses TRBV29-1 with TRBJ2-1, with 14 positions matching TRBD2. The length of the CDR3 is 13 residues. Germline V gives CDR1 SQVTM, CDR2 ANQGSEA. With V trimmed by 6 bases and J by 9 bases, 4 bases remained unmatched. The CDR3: CSVGTSGGSEQFF. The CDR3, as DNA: TGCAGCGTGGGGACTAGCGGGGGCAGTGAGCAGTTCTTC.

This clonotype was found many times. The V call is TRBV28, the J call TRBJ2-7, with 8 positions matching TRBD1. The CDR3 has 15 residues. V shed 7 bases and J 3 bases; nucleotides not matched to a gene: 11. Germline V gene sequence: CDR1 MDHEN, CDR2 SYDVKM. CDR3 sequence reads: CASTLSGTGLYEQYF. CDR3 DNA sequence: TGTGCCAGCACTCTCTCAGGGACAGGCCTCTACGAGCAGTACTTC.

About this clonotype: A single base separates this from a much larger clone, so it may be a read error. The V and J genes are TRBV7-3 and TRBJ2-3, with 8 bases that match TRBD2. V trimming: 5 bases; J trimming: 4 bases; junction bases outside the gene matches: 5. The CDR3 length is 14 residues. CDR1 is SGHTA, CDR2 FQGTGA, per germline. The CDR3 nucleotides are TGTGCCAGCAGCCTTGGCGGGGGGTCAGATACGCAGTATTTT. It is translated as CASSLGGGSDTQYF.

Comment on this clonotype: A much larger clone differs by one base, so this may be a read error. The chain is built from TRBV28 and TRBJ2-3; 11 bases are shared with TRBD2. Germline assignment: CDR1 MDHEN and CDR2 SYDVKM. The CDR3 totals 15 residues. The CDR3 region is CASSSTSGGTDAQYF. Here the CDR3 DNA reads TGTGCCAGCAGCTCCACTAGCGGGGGCACAGATGCGCAGTATTTT.

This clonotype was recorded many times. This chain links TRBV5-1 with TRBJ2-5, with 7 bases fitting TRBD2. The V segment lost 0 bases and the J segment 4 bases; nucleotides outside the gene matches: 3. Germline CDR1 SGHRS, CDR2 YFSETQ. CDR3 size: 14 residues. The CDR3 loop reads CASSLAWGGETQYF. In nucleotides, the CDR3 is TGCGCCAGCAGCTTGGCCTGGGGGGGAGAGACCCAGTACTTC.

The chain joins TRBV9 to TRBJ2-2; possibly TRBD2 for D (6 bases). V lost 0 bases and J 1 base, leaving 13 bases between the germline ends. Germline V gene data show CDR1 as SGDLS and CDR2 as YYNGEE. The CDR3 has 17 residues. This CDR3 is CASSVGPGAVNTGELFF. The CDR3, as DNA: TGTGCCAGCAGCGTAGGGCCGGGAGCGGTGAACACCGGGGAGCTGTTTTTT.

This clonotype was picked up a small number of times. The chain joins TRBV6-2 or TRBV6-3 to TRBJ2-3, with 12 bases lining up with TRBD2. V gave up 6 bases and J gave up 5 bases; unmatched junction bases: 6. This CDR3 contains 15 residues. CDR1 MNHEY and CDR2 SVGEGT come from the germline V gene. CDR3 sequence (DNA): TGTGCCAGCAGGGCTAGCGGGGGGGCGGGAGATACGCAGTATTTT. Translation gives CASRASGGAGDTQYF.

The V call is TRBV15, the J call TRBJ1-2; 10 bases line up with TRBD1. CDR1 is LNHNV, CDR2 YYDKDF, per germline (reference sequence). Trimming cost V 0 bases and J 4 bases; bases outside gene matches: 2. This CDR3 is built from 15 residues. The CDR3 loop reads CATSRDRTGGYGYTF. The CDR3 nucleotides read TGTGCCACCAGCAGAGATAGGACAGGGGGCTATGGCTACACCTTC.